This record covers a single T cell receptor (beta chain). The target antigen is unknown. RNA transcripts served as the template for amplifying TCR beta CDR3 regions. An initial round of RT-PCR targeting the TCR CDR3 relied on the HTBI primer set. TCRdb analysed the multiplex PCR reads with MiXCR anew, one entry per CDR3 protein. There are hundreds of thousands of distinct CDR3 sequences in the sample; around 42% occur only once, and just over 8% lies in the top ten. This sample was included in a study of T cells in Graves' hyperthyroidism and ophthalmopathy. Study-wide findings and caveats: The model made its ophthalmopathy prediction, and onset followed a median approximately 6 months later. Among thyroid clonotypes expanded above 0.001, most also appeared in blood.

The clonotype originates from a young woman with Graves' hyperthyroidism. The sequenced sample was peripheral blood or thyroid tissue (not recorded which).

As DNA, the CDR3 is TGTGCTAGTGGCCGAACGGGACTTAATGAAAAACTGTTTTTT. Translating gives CASGRTGLNEKLFF. The chain carries TRBV12-5 and TRBJ1-4, with D perhaps TRBD1 (5 bases). Trimming shortened V by 6 bases and J by 4 bases, and 12 bases separated the two germline ends. This CDR3 has 14 amino acids. Germline lookup yields CDR1 LGHNT and CDR2 FRNRAP. Full variable domain (missing parts from reference TRBV12-5 and TRBJ1-4): DARVTQTPRHKVTEMGQEVTMRCQPILGHNTVFWYRQTMMQGLELLAYFRNRAPLDDSGMPKDRFSAEMPDATLATLKIQPSEPRDSAVYFCASGRTGLNEKLFFGSGTQLSVL.